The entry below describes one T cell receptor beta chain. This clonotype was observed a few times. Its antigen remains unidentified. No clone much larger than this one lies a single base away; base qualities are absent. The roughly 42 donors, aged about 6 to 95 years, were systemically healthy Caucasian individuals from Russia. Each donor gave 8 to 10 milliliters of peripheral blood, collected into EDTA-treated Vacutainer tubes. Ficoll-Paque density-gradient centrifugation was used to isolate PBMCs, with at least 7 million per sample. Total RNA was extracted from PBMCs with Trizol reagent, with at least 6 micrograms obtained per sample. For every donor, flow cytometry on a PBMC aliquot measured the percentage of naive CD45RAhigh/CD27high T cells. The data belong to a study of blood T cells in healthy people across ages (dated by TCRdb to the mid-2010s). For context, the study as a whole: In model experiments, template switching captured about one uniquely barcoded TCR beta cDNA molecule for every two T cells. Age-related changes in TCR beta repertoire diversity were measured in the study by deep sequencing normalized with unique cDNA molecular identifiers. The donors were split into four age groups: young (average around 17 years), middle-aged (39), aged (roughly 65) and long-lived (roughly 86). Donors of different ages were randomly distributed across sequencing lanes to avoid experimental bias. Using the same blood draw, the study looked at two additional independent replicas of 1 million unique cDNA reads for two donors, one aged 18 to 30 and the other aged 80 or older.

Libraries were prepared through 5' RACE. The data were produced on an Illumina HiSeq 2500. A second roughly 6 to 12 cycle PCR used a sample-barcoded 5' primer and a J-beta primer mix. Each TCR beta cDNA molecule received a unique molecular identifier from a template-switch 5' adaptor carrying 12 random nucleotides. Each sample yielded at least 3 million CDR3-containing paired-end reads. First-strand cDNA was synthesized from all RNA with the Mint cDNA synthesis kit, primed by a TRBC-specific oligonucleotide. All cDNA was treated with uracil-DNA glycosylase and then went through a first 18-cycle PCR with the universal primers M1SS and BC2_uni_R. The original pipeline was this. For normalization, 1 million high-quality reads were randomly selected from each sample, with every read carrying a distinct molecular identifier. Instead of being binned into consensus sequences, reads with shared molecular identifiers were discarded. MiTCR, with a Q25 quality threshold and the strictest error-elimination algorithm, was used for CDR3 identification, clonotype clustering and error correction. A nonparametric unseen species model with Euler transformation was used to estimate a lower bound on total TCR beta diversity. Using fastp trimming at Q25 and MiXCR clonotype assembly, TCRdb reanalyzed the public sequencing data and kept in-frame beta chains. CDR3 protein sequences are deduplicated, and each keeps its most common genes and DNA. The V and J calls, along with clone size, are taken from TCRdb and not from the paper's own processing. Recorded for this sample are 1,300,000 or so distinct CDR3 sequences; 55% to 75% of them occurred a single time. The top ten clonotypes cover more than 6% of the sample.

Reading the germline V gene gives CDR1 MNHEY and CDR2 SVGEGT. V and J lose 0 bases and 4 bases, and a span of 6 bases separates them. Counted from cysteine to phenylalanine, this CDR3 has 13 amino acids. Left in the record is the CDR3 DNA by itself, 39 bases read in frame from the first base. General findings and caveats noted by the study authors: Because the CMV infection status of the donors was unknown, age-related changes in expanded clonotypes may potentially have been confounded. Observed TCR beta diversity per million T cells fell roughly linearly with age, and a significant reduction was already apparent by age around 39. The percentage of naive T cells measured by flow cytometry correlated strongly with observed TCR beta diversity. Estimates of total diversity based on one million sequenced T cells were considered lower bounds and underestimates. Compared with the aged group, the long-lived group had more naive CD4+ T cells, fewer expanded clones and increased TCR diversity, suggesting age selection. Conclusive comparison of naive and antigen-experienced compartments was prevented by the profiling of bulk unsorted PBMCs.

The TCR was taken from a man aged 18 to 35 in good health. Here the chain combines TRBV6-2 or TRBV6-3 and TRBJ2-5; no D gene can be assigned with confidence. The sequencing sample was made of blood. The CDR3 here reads CASSYSPPETQYF. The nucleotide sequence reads TGTGCCAGCAGTTACTCTCCCCCAGAGACCCAGTACTTC.